This paragraph covers one T cell receptor (beta chain) sequence. This entry is derived from a study of control samples from healthy donors and cancer patients. CDR1 and CDR2 from the germline V gene are LNHDA and SQIVND (reference sequence). V was shortened by 6 bases and J by 1 base, with 15 bases between the two germline ends. This CDR3 is built from 15 residues. Repertoires were generated with immunoSEQ multiplex PCR, while TCRdb's copy carries only in-frame clones and drops some. The repertoire has 90,000 or so clones, approximately 90% of them found once; the top ten carry 1.3%. This chain joins TRBV19 and TRBJ2-5, with D perhaps matching TRBD1 or TRBD2 (6 bases each). The origin of this receptor is a woman between 50 and 59 years old in good health. Input material: blood. The CDR3 nucleotides read TGTGCCAGTAGAAGATCCGGAGGGGGCCAAGAGACCCAGTACTTC. As protein: CASRRSGGGQETQYF.